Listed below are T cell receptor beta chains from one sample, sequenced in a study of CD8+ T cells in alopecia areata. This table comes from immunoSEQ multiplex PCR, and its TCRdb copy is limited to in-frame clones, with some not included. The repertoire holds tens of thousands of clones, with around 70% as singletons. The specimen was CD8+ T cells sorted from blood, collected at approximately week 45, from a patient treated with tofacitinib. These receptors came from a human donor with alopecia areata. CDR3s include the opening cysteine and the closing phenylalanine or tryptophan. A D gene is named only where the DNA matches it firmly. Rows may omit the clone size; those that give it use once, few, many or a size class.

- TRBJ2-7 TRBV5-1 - CASSLGTETGRRDEQYF TGCGCCAGCAGCTTGGGTACGGAGACAGGGAGGCGGGACGAGCAGTACTTC
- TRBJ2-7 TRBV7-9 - CASSLQGSEQYF TGTGCCAGCAGTCTGCAGGGTAGCGAGCAGTACTTC
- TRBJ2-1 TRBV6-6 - CASSMSRQSSNEQFF TGTGCCAGCAGTATGAGCCGGCAGTCTTCCAATGAGCAGTTCTTC
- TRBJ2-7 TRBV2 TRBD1 CASITGTGGLYEQYF TGTGCCAGCATTACAGGTACAGGGGGTCTCTACGAGCAGTACTTC
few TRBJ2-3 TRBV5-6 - CASSLGPEKTGSDTQYF TGTGCCAGCAGCTTGGGGCCTGAAAAGACGGGCTCAGATACGCAGTATTTT
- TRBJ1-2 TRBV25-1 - CASSAGVYGYTF TGTGCCAGCAGTGCGGGGGTCTATGGCTACACCTTC
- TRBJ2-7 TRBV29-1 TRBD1 CSTRQGASEQYF TGCAGCACGAGACAGGGGGCAAGCGAGCAGTACTTC
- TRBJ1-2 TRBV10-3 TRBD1 CAIFSGQRYGYTF TGTGCCATCTTCTCGGGACAGCGCTATGGCTACACCTTC
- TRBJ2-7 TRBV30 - CAWSGPIRSYEQYF TGTGCCTGGAGTGGTCCGATCCGCTCCTACGAGCAGTACTTC
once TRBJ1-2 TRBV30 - CAWSDGRYTF TGTGCCTGGAGTGATGGACGCTACACCTTC
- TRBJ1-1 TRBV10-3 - CAIGTRGNTEAFF TGTGCCATCGGGACACGGGGGAACACTGAAGCTTTCTTT
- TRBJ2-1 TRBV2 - CASSEFEGNEQFF TGTGCCAGCAGTGAATTCGAAGGGAATGAGCAGTTCTTC